One sample yielded the 5 T cell receptor beta chains listed below, sequenced in a study of brain T cells in children with intractable seizures (dated by TCRdb to the early 2020s). The library relied on the immunoSEQ multiplex PCR assay. This immuneACCESS table, as held by TCRdb, lists in-frame sequences with V and J called but not all clones. Of the missing ones, under half trace to an unresolved V gene in checked studies; the others have no known cause. The sample data list about 22,000 clones, and roughly 94% of these were observed just once. Approximately 6.5% of the sample is in the top ten clones. The intended sense of this specimen's time point label: resected brain tissue, or blood drawn just prior to surgery. Sequences were derived from peripheral blood, sampled at surgery. All receptors come from a boy between 10 and 17 years old with focal cortical dysplasia and intractable seizures.

V gene TRBV13 combines with J gene TRBJ2-7; D not certain. CDR1 is PRHDT and CDR2 is FYEKMQ in the germline V gene (reference sequence). CDR3 length equals 12 residues. V shed 5 bases and J shed 7 bases, with 12 bases lying between them. In nucleotides, the CDR3 is TGTGCCAGCAGCGTCCGAGCAGGAGAGCAGTACGTC. Translated: CASSVRAGEQYV.

The rearrangement joins TRBV10-3 to TRBJ2-1; D not resolved. The germline V gene has CDR1 ENHRY and CDR2 SYGVKD. The CDR3 runs to 11 residues. V gave up 3 bases and J gave up 6 bases, with 3 bases separating them. The chain's CDR3 is CAISEGNEQFF. In DNA, the CDR3 is TGTGCCATCAGTGAAGGCAATGAGCAGTTCTTC.

V usage is TRBV28 and J usage is TRBJ2-7; 7 bases align to TRBD1. The CDR3 is made up of 14 amino acids. V gave up 6 bases and J gave up 5 bases; unmatched junction bases: 10. Germline CDR1 MDHEN, CDR2 SYDVKM. The CDR3 sequence: CASRPMTGYDEQYF. DNA of the CDR3: TGTGCCAGCAGACCGATGACAGGGTATGACGAGCAGTACTTC.

This clone has only a few counts. The V call is TRBV6-4, the J call TRBJ2-6; no definite D call. This CDR3 comprises 14 residues. V was shortened by 5 bases and J by 2 bases, with 7 bases between the two germline ends. Germline CDR1 and CDR2: MRHNA and SNTAGT. The CDR3: CASSTSPGANVLTF. CDR3 DNA: TGTGCCAGCAGTACCTCGCCTGGGGCCAACGTCCTGACTTTC.

The count of this clone is one. The gene calls are TRBV5-1 and TRBJ2-3; TRBD2 matches 9 bases. The V gene end was trimmed by 3 bases and the J gene end by 3 bases; junction bases not matched to a gene: 8. The CDR3 spans 16 residues. Germline assignment: CDR1 SGHRS and CDR2 YFSETQ. CDR3 DNA sequence: TGCGCCAGCAGCTGGGTAGCGGGGGCAAAGACAGATACGCAGTATTTT. It yields the protein CASSWVAGAKTDTQYF.